Presented here are 8 T cell receptor beta chains from one specimen sequenced in a study of blood T cells in healthy people across ages. Together with a sample-barcoded 5' primer, a J-beta primer mix was included in a second PCR lasting about 7 to 11 cycles. TCRdb redid the calling of the 5' RACE reads with MiXCR, one entry per CDR3 protein. The sample yields 700,000 to 950,000 distinct CDR3 sequences, 58% seen once. Material for sequencing was blood. These TCRs come from a young man in good health.

The chain couples TRBV7-2 to TRBJ2-5; D is uncertain. Per the germline V gene, CDR1 is SGHTA and CDR2 is FQGNSA. The CDR3 spans 13 residues. The V gene lost 5 bases and the J gene lost 1 base, with 8 bases spanning the gap. The CDR3 protein is CASSRAPQETQYF. The CDR3 DNA follows: TGTGCCAGCAGCCGCGCTCCCCAAGAGACCCAGTACTTC.

The chain combines TRBV12-3 or TRBV12-4 with TRBJ1-4, with 9 bases aligning to TRBD1. The trim removed 8 bases at V and 5 bases at J, leaving 6 bases unmatched. This CDR3 region has 14 residues. The CDR3 reads CASGPGQGNEKLFF. Here the CDR3 DNA reads TGTGCCAGCGGACCGGGACAGGGAAATGAAAAACTGTTTTTT.

V gene TRBV18 combines with J gene TRBJ1-2; D not certain. Germline CDR1 KGHSH, CDR2 LQKENI. V was trimmed by 2 bases and J by 3 bases, leaving 10 bases between them. This CDR3 has 14 residues. CDR3 protein: CASSPESAHYGYTF. The CDR3 nucleotides are TGTGCCAGCTCACCAGAATCGGCCCACTATGGCTACACCTTC.

This clonotype was picked up a small number of times. The chain recombines TRBV20-1 with TRBJ2-3, with a possible D match to TRBD2 (5 bases). Deletions cut 4 bases from V and 1 base from J, with 9 bases between. This CDR3 is 13 amino acids long. Germline CDR1 reads DFQATT; CDR2 reads SNEGSKA (reference sequence). CDR3 region: CSAKKGGTDTQYF. CDR3 sequence (DNA): TGCAGTGCTAAAAAGGGAGGCACAGATACGCAGTATTTT.

The rearrangement links TRBV7-8 to TRBJ2-1; tentative D call: TRBD2 (5 bases). CDR3 length: 15 amino acids. V was pared by 1 base and J by 2 bases, with 9 bases between. Germline lookup yields CDR1 SGHVS and CDR2 FQNEAQ. The CDR3 DNA sequence: TGTGCCAGCAGCTTAGAACTAGATCCCTACAATGAGCAGTTCTTC. This gives the protein CASSLELDPYNEQFF.

This clonotype was detected a few times. The chain uses TRBV12-3 or TRBV12-4 and TRBJ2-5; TRBD1 matches 9 bases. V was pared by 5 bases and J by 5 bases, with 15 bases of the junction left unmatched. This CDR3 comprises 17 residues. The CDR3 region has the DNA TGTGCCAGCAGTCCCCCAGGGGTAGGGACAGGGAGGGAGACCCAGTACTTC. Its protein product is CASSPPGVGTGRETQYF.

This clonotype occurred once. This sequence joins TRBV9 and TRBJ2-1; 12 positions match TRBD2. The CDR3 covers 15 residues. In germline, CDR1 is SGDLS, CDR2 YYNGEE. Trimming cost V 4 bases and J 6 bases; bases outside gene matches: 5. The CDR3 DNA sequence: TGTGCCAGCAGCTTCGGGACTAGCGGGCCCAATGAGCAGTTCTTC. Amino acid sequence: CASSFGTSGPNEQFF.

This clonotype has just a few counts. This chain joins TRBV20-1 and TRBJ1-6; D uncertain. Germline V gives CDR1 DFQATT, CDR2 SNEGSKA (reference sequence). Between the trimmed V and J ends, which lost 5 bases and 4 bases, there was a span of 15 bases. This CDR3 region has 15 residues. CDR3: CSAERARRYNSPLHF. The CDR3, as DNA: TGCAGTGCTGAGCGGGCACGCAGATATAATTCACCCCTCCACTTT.